The present T cell receptor (beta chain) was sequenced within a study of CD8 T cells in ankylosing spondylitis. Study-level findings and limits: A TCR beta motif of fewer than ten highly homologous variants appeared characteristic of ankylosing spondylitis blood. Clones that were linked to disease were CD8+ and were relatively rare in peripheral blood. Matched ankylosing spondylitis synovial fluid reportedly showed significant enrichment of disease-linked clones.

Libraries for TCR beta were made by quantitative 5'-RACE with molecular barcodes. TCRdb reprocessed the 5' RACE reads via MiXCR and lists one record per CDR3 protein. The sample lists tens of thousands of distinct CDR3 sequences, roughly 8.8% occurring once. CDR1 and CDR2 (germline): ENHRY, SYGVKD. Trimming took off 3 bases at V and 5 bases at J, with 13 bases between the two ends. The CDR3 totals 14 residues. This clonotype has ten or more counts. The antigen remains undetermined. The genes are TRBV10-3 and TRBJ1-2; D not certain. The source material was blood, either unsorted or a sorted T cell fraction (not recorded which). The sequence came from a male donor with ankylosing spondylitis. CDR3 sequence reads: CAISEVAARYGYTF. The CDR3 nucleotides are TGTGCCATCAGTGAAGTCGCAGCACGATATGGCTACACCTTC.